Detailed here is one TCR beta chain. Sequencing was performed with immunoSEQ multiplex PCR; in TCRdb, only in-frame clones are kept and a portion is missing. This table holds tens of thousands of clones, roughly 92% found once. This sample stems from a study of T cell changes during pregnancy in multiple sclerosis. With 5 bases clipped from V and 7 bases from J, the junction kept 8 bases outside the gene matches. The germline V gene has CDR1 MNHEY and CDR2 SVGAGI. CDR3 length equals 15 residues. The sample was peripheral blood, taken after pregnancy. This rearrangement joins TRBV6-5 to TRBJ1-6; TRBD1 agrees at 7 bases. This clonotype was obtained from a female donor in good health, enrolled as a control in a pregnancy study. The CDR3 sequence: CASSRQGIGNSPLHF. CDR3 DNA: TGTGCCAGCAGTCGACAGGGAATAGGCAATTCACCCCTCCACTTT.